Sequencing of this T cell receptor beta chain was carried out in a study of long-term antiretroviral therapy in people with HIV. General study findings and limits: The repertoire was dominated at all time points by clones expanded before ART.

This clone was seen only once. The antigen is unknown. Participants who had HIV were, without exception, treated in the United States. Going into DNA extraction, samples held about 1-11 million cryopreserved PBMC. Sequencing relied on immunoSEQ assay v3.0, run at survey level. Produced via immunoSEQ multiplex PCR; TCRdb's table is partial and in-frame only. The sample holds 15,000 to 20,000 clones; 80% to 90% are singletons and the top ten take more than 7.5%. Sequences were derived from unsorted PBMCs, sampled 4.2 years after starting antiretroviral therapy. The TCR originated in a man in his fifties with HIV.

The CDR3 sequence: CASSLEGAGTEAFF. In nucleotides, the CDR3 is TGTGCCAGCAGCTTAGAGGGGGCCGGCACTGAAGCTTTCTTT. This rearrangement joins TRBV11-2 to TRBJ1-1; tentative D call: TRBD1 (6 bases). The V gene's germline CDR1 is SGHAT and CDR2 FQNNGV. The CDR3 runs to 14 residues. Trimming shortened V by 0 bases and J by 4 bases, and 9 bases separated the two germline ends.